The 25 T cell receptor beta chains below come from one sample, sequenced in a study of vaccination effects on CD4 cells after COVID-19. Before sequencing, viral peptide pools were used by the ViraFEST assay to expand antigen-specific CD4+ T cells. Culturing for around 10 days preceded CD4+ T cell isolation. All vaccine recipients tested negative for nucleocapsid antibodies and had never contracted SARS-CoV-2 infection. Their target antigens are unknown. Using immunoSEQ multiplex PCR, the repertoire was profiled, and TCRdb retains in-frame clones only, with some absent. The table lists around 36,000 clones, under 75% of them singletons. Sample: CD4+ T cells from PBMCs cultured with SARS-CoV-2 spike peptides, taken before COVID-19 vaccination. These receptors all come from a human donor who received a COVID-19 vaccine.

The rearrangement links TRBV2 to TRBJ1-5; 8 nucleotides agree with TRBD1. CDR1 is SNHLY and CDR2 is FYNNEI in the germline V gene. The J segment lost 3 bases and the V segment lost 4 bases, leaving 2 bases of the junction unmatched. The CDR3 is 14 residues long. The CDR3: CASSAGQVNQPQHF. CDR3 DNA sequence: TGTGCCAGCAGTGCGGGACAGGTCAATCAGCCCCAGCATTTT.

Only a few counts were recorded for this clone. CDR3: CASSYTSGANVLTF. As DNA, the CDR3 is TGTGCCAGCAGTTACACATCTGGGGCCAACGTCCTGACTTTC. The chain employs TRBV6-6 and TRBJ2-6; no firm D call. V dropped 2 bases and J dropped 1 base, with 3 bases sitting between them. The germline V gene has CDR1 MNHNY and CDR2 SVGAGI (reference sequence). CDR3 length: 14 residues.

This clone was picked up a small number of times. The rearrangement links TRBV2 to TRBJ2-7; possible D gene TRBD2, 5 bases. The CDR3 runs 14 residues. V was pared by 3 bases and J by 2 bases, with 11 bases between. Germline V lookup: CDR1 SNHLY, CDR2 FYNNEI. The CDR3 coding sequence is TGTGCCAGCAGTGAGAGGGTAGTTACCTACGAGCAGTACTTC. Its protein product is CASSERVVTYEQYF.

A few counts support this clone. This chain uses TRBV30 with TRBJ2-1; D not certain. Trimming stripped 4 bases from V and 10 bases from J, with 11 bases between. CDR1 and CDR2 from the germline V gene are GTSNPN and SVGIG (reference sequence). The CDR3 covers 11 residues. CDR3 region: CAWNNAGEQFF. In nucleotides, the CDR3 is TGTGCCTGGAACAACGCAGGAGAGCAGTTCTTC.

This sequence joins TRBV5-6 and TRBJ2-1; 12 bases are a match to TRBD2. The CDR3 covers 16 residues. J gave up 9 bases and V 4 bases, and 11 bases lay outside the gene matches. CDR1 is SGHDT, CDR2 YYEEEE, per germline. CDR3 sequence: CASSRQLTSGSVEQFF. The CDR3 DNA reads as TGTGCCAGCAGCCGGCAGCTGACTAGCGGGAGTGTTGAGCAGTTCTTC.

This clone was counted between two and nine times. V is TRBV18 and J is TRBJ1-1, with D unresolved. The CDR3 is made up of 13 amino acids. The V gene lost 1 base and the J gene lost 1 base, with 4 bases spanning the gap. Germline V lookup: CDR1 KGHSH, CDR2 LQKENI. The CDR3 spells CASSPQGNTEAFF. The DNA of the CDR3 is TGTGCCAGCTCACCACAAGGGAACACTGAAGCTTTCTTT.

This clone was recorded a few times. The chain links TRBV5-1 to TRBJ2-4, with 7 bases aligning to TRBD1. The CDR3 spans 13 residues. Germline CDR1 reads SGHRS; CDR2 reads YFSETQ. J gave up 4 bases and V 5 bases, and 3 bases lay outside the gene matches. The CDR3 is CASRWDRKNIQYF. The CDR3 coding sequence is TGCGCCAGCAGATGGGACAGAAAAAACATTCAGTACTTC.

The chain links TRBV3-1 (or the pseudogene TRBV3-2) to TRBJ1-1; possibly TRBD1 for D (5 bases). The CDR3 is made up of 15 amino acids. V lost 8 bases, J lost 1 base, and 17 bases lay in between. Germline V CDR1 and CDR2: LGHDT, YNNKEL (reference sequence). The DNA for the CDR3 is TGTGCCAGCGGACCGATTGGGGGAGGGAACACTGAAGCTTTCTTT. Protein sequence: CASGPIGGGNTEAFF.

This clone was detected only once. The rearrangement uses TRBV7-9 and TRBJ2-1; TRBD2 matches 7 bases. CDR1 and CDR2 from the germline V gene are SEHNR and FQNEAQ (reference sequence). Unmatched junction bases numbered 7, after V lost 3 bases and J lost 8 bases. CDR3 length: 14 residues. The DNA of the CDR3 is TGTGCCAGCAGCTTGGGAAGCGGGGTGGATGAGCAGTTCTTC. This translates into CASSLGSGVDEQFF.

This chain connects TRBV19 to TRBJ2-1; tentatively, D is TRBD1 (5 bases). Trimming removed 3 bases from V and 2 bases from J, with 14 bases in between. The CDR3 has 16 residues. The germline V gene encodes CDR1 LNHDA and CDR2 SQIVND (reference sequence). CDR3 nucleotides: TGTGCCAGTAGTATTAGGAAAGGGGCAGCCTACAATGAGCAGTTCTTC. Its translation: CASSIRKGAAYNEQFF.

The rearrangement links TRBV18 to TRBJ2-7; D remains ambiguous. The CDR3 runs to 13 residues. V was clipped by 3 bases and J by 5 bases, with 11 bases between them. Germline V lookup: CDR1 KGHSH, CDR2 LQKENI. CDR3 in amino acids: CASSPSRVNEQYF. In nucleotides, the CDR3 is TGTGCCAGCTCACCCTCTAGGGTCAACGAGCAGTACTTC.

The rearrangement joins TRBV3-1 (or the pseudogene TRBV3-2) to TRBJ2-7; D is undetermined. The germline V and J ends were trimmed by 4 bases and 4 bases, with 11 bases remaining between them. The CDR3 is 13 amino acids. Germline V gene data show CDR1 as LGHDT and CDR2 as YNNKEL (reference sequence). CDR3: CASSLGPSYEQYF. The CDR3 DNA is TGTGCCAGCAGCCTTGGGCCATCTTACGAGCAGTACTTC.

In DNA, the CDR3 is TGTGCCAGCAGCCCCTCGGTCTTAGGGGTAATCTATGGCTACACCTTC. It specifies CASSPSVLGVIYGYTF. The gene calls are TRBV4-2 and TRBJ1-2, with a tentative D call TRBD1 (5 bases). The V gene's germline CDR1 is LGHNA and CDR2 YNFKEQ. The CDR3 length is 16 residues. V lost 4 bases to trimming and J lost 4 bases, with 19 bases between them.

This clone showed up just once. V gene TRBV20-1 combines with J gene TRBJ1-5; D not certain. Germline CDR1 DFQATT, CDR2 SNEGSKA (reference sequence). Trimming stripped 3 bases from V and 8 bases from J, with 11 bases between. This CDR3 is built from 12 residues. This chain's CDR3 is CSASMGSEPQHF. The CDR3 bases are TGCAGTGCTAGTATGGGAAGCGAGCCCCAGCATTTT.

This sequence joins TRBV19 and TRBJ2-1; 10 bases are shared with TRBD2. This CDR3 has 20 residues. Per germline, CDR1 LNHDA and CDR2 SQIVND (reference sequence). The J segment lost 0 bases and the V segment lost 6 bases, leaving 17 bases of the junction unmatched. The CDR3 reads CASSPSGRVAGGTSYNEQFF. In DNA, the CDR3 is TGTGCCAGTAGCCCCTCAGGGCGGGTAGCGGGGGGAACCTCCTACAATGAGCAGTTCTTC.

CDR3: CASSIVRGNIQYF. The CDR3 DNA follows: TGTGCCAGTAGTATTGTCAGGGGGAACATTCAGTACTTC. The chain joins TRBV19 to TRBJ2-4; 7 bases map to TRBD1. Germline trimming cut 3 bases from V and 7 bases from J; bases unmatched to any gene: 3. Germline CDR1 is LNHDA and CDR2 is SQIVND (reference sequence). The CDR3 is made up of 13 amino acids. The entire variable domain, with the rest obtained from reference TRBV19 and TRBJ2-4, is as follows: DGGITQSPKYLFRKEGQNVTLSCEQNLNHDAMYWYRQDPGQGLRLIYYSQIVNDFQKGDIAEGYSVSREKKESFPLTVTSAQKNPTAFYLCASSIVRGNIQYFGAGTRLSVL.

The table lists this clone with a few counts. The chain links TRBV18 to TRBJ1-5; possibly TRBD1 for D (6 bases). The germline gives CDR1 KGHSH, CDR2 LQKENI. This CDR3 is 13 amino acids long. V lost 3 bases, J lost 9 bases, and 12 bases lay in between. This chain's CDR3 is CASSPGGLGPQHF. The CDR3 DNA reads TGTGCCAGCTCACCGGGGGGCCTTGGGCCCCAGCATTTT. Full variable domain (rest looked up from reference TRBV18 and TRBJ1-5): NAGVMQNPRHLVRRRGQEARLRCSPMKGHSHVYWYRQLPEEGLKFMVYLQKENIIDESGMPKERFSAEFPKEGPSILRIQQVVRGDSAAYFCASSPGGLGPQHFGDGTRLSIL.

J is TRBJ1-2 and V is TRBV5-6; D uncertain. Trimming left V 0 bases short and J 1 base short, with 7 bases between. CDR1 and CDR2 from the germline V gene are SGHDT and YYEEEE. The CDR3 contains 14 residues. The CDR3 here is CASSLVGSNYGYTF. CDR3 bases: TGTGCCAGCAGCTTGGTAGGCAGTAACTATGGCTACACCTTC.

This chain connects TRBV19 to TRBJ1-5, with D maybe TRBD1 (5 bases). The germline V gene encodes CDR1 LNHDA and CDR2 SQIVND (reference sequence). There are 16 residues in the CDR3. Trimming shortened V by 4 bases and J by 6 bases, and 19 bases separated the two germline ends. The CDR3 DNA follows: TGTGCCAGTAGTACGTGGGGAGACAGAGCTAGTCAGCCCCAGCATTTT. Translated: CASSTWGDRASQPQHF.

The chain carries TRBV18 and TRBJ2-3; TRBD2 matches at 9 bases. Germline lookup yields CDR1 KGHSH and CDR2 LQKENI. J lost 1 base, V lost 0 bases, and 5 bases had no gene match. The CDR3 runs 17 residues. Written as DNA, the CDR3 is TGTGCCAGCTCACCACCGGGTGGACTAGCGCGCACAGATACGCAGTATTTT. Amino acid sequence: CASSPPGGLARTDTQYF.

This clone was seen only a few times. The CDR3 region has the DNA TGTGCCTGGTCACAGGGGGCAGGCAATCAGCCCCAGCATTTT. Translation gives CAWSQGAGNQPQHF. The gene calls are TRBV30 and TRBJ1-5; 9 nucleotides line up with TRBD1. Per the germline V gene, CDR1 is GTSNPN and CDR2 is SVGIG (reference sequence). Losses at the gene ends were 5 bases for V and 2 bases for J; bases not matched to a gene: 4. This CDR3 has 14 amino acids.

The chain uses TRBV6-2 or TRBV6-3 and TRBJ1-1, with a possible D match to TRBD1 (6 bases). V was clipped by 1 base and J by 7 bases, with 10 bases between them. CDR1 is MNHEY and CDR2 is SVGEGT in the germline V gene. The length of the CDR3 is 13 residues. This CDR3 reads CASSYWGQGEAFF. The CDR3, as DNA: TGTGCCAGCAGTTACTGGGGGCAGGGTGAAGCTTTCTTT.

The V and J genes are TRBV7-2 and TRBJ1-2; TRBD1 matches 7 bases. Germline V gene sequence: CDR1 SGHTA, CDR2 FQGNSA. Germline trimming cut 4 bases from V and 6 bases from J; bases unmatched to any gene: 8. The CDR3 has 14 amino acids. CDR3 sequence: CASSSTGNLNGYTF. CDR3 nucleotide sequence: TGTGCCAGCAGCTCGACAGGGAACCTAAATGGCTACACCTTC.

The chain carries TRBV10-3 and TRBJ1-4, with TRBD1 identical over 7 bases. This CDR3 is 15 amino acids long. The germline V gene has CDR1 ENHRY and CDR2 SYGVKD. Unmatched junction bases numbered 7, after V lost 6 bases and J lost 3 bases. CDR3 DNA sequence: TGTGCCATCAGACCTGGGACAGCATCTAATGAAAAACTGTTTTTT. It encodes CAIRPGTASNEKLFF.

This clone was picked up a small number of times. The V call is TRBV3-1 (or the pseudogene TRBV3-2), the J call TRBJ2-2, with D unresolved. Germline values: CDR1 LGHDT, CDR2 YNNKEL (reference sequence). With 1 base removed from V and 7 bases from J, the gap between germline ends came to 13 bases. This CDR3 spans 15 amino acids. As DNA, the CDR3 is TGTGCCAGCAGCCAAGTTCTTGGCACCATCGGGGAGCTGTTTTTT. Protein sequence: CASSQVLGTIGELFF.